The 27 T cell receptor beta chains given below trace back to one sample, sequenced in a study of response to subunit inactivated influenza vaccine. TCRdb re-called the RT-PCR reads through MiXCR, storing one row per CDR3 protein. This table holds some 850,000 distinct CDR3 sequences, around a sixth found once. The sequencing used PBMCs from blood, collected more than 4 days after vaccination. Source of these receptors: a man between 50 and 59 years old who received an inactivated influenza vaccine.

In its sample, this clonotype was seen a few times. The chain uses TRBV20-1 and TRBJ2-1; 7 nucleotides match TRBD2. With V trimmed by 2 bases and J by 6 bases, 13 bases remained unmatched. The CDR3 runs 16 residues. Germline assignment: CDR1 DFQATT and CDR2 SNEGSKA (reference sequence). As DNA, the CDR3 is TGCAGTGCTAGAAGGTTTGAGGCGGGAGTGCTCAATGAGCAGTTCTTC. Its translation: CSARRFEAGVLNEQFF.

Many counts were recorded for this clonotype. The J gene is TRBJ2-1, the V gene TRBV10-3, with 7 bases matching TRBD2. Trimming at V came to 2 bases and at J to 6 bases, leaving 1 base not matched to a gene. Germline lookup yields CDR1 ENHRY and CDR2 SYGVKD. The CDR3 extends over 13 amino acids. Written as DNA, the CDR3 is TGTGCCATCAGTGAGATAGCGGGCAATGAGCAGTTCTTC. As protein: CAISEIAGNEQFF.

This clonotype was counted at least ten times. The rearrangement links TRBV29-1 to TRBJ1-2, with unresolved D. Germline lookup yields CDR1 SQVTM and CDR2 ANQGSEA. V lost 2 bases, J lost 4 bases, and 5 bases lay in between. CDR3 length: 11 amino acids. CDR3 amino acids: CSVERGYGYTF. The DNA for the CDR3 is TGCAGCGTTGAACGAGGCTATGGCTACACCTTC.

This clonotype was counted only a few times. Sequence at one end of the junction differs from germline and may be a read error. The V and J genes are TRBV20-1 and TRBJ2-6, with D unresolved. This CDR3 is 17 amino acids long. Germline V gives CDR1 DFQATT, CDR2 SNEGSKA (reference sequence). CDR3 protein: CSARDLTVSSGANVLTF. CDR3 DNA sequence: TGCAGTGCTAGAGATCTTACAGTGAGCTCTGGTGCCAACGTCCTGACTTTC.

CDR3 in amino acids: CASRKLGDEQFF. In DNA, the CDR3 is TGTGCCAGCAGAAAACTAGGGGATGAGCAGTTCTTC. The chain is built from TRBV12-3 or TRBV12-4 and TRBJ2-1; D may match TRBD1 or TRBD2 (5 bases each). The V end was cut by 6 bases, the J end by 8 bases, with 11 bases between. The CDR3 runs 12 residues.

Written as DNA, the CDR3 is TGTGCCACCAGTGAGCGGACGCGGATGGGAGAAAAACTGTTTTTT. This codes for CATSERTRMGEKLFF. V is TRBV24-1 and J is TRBJ1-4, with no clear D. From germline, CDR1 is KGHDR and CDR2 SFDVKD. Trimming took 4 bases from V and 8 from J, leaving 16 bases between them. The length of the CDR3 is 15 residues.

This clonotype has a handful of counts. V gene TRBV12-3 or TRBV12-4 combines with J gene TRBJ2-1, with D perhaps matching TRBD2 (5 bases). Between the trimmed V and J ends, which lost 5 bases and 8 bases, there was a span of 22 bases. This CDR3 is 16 amino acids long. CDR3 DNA: TGTGCCAGCAGTCTTTGGGCTAGCAGTAGGGATCATGAGCAGTTCTTC. Translated: CASSLWASSRDHEQFF.

The chain has TRBV9 and TRBJ1-2, with D hard to call. Germline CDR1 is SGDLS and CDR2 is YYNGEE. V lost 6 bases, J lost 6 bases, and 21 bases lay in between. The CDR3 sequence is 15 residues long. In DNA form, the CDR3 reads TGTGCCAGCACCACCGGGTGGGGTATCGGAAATGGCTACACCTTC. The encoded protein is CASTTGWGIGNGYTF.

This clonotype has just a few counts. The chain couples TRBV10-3 to TRBJ2-2; D is undetermined. V was trimmed by 6 bases and J by 3 bases, leaving 5 bases between them. This CDR3 spans 12 amino acids. Germline assignment: CDR1 ENHRY and CDR2 SYGVKD. This CDR3 is CAISRDTGELFF. The CDR3 nucleotides read TGTGCCATCAGCCGGGACACCGGGGAGCTGTTTTTT.

In this sample, this clonotype turned up a few times. This chain uses TRBV20-1 with TRBJ2-1, with 9 bases identical to TRBD2. The V gene end was trimmed by 6 bases and the J gene end by 8 bases; junction bases not matched to a gene: 8. CDR1 and CDR2 (germline): DFQATT, SNEGSKA (reference sequence). The CDR3 consists of 13 residues. DNA of the CDR3: TGCAGTGCACAGGAGGCTAGCGGGGATGAGCAGTTCTTC. This sequence encodes CSAQEASGDEQFF.

This chain connects TRBV6-2 or TRBV6-3 to TRBJ2-2, with D perhaps matching TRBD1 (5 bases). V lost 6 bases and J lost 0, with 14 bases in between. The CDR3 loop spans 16 amino acids. From germline, CDR1 is MNHEY and CDR2 SVGEGT. The CDR3 bases are TGTGCCAGCAGACATAGGACAAACACGAACACCGGGGAGCTGTTTTTT. The encoded protein is CASRHRTNTNTGELFF.

CDR3 DNA: TGTGCCAGCAGCCCACGGACACCCTACGAGCAGTACTTC. This encodes CASSPRTPYEQYF. The rearrangement links TRBV6-9 to TRBJ2-7; D is possibly TRBD1 (5 bases). Per germline, CDR1 MNHGY and CDR2 SVAAGI. The V gene lost 6 bases and the J gene lost 2 bases, with 11 bases spanning the gap. The CDR3 totals 13 residues.

This chain joins TRBV5-1 and TRBJ2-1; 11 nucleotides align to TRBD2. In germline, CDR1 is SGHRS, CDR2 YFSETQ. V lost 4 bases, J lost 4 bases, and 4 bases stayed unmatched. The CDR3 length is 15 residues. This CDR3 reads CASSRSSGGYNEQFF. For the CDR3, the DNA is TGCGCCAGCAGCAGATCTAGCGGGGGGTACAATGAGCAGTTCTTC.

The rearrangement links TRBV5-1 to TRBJ1-1; D remains unclear. Germline assignment: CDR1 SGHRS and CDR2 YFSETQ. V lost 2 bases to trimming and J lost 3 bases, with 11 bases between them. The CDR3 is 14 residues long. DNA of the CDR3: TGCGCCAGCAGCTTCTCTGGAAGTGACACTGAAGCTTTCTTT. Translation: CASSFSGSDTEAFF.

This clonotype was seen a few times. The rearrangement joins TRBV28 to TRBJ2-1; TRBD2 might be the D (5 bases). V was pared by 3 bases and J by 5 bases, with 14 bases between. This CDR3 is 15 amino acids long. The germline CDR1 and CDR2 sequences are MDHEN and SYDVKM. CDR3 in DNA: TGTGCCAGCAGTTTCCTAGCCTTCCGCGACAATGAGCAGTTCTTC. It codes for CASSFLAFRDNEQFF.

The V call is TRBV12-3 or TRBV12-4, the J call TRBJ2-3; 8 nucleotides align to TRBD2. CDR3 length: 13 residues. After removal of 6 bases from V and 5 bases from J, the junction contained 4 bases not matched to a gene. DNA of the CDR3: TGTGCCAGCAGAGGACTAGCCGGAGATACGCAGTATTTT. The encoded protein is CASRGLAGDTQYF.

The chain is built from TRBV3-1 and TRBJ2-5; possibly TRBD2 for D (6 bases). Germline loops: CDR1 LGHDT, CDR2 YNNKEL (reference sequence). V was trimmed by 3 bases and J by 1 base, leaving 12 bases between them. There are 15 residues in the CDR3. The CDR3 coding sequence is TGTGCCAGCAGCCAGCGGGAAGGGGTCCAAGAGACCCAGTACTTC. Its translation: CASSQREGVQETQYF.

This clonotype was counted ten times or more. The J gene is TRBJ1-6, the V gene TRBV7-9; D unresolved. V gave up 2 bases and J gave up 4 bases, with 6 bases separating them. Germline V gene data show CDR1 as SEHNR and CDR2 as FQNEAQ (reference sequence). The CDR3 is made up of 14 amino acids. This CDR3 reads CASSLWGYNSPLHF. The CDR3 bases are TGTGCCAGCAGCTTATGGGGATATAATTCACCCCTCCACTTT.

This clonotype was seen many times. V is TRBV19 and J is TRBJ2-7; maybe TRBD1 (5 bases). V was shortened by 5 bases and J by 2 bases, with 13 bases between the two germline ends. The CDR3 runs to 14 residues. Germline V gene data show CDR1 as LNHDA and CDR2 as SQIVND (reference sequence). In DNA form, the CDR3 reads TGTGCCAGTAGTTTGACAGTGCCGGCCTACGAGCAGTACTTC. This encodes CASSLTVPAYEQYF.

A few counts support this clonotype. The rearrangement uses TRBV27 and TRBJ2-2, with 8 bases matching TRBD1. CDR1 and CDR2 from the germline V gene are MNHEY and SMNVEV (reference sequence). The CDR3 sequence is 14 residues long. With 6 bases clipped from V and 7 bases from J, the junction kept 7 bases outside the gene matches. This CDR3 is CASRLRGRIGELFF. CDR3 DNA sequence: TGTGCCAGCAGGCTCAGGGGGCGCATCGGGGAGCTGTTTTTT.

This clonotype was picked up a small number of times. The chain is built from TRBV5-1 and TRBJ2-5; 8 bases fit TRBD1. The junction had 3 bases not matched to a gene; V was cut back by 3 bases and J by 2 bases. The CDR3 totals 14 residues. Germline values: CDR1 SGHRS, CDR2 YFSETQ. CDR3: CASSYQGAQETQYF. The DNA for the CDR3 is TGCGCCAGCAGCTATCAGGGGGCACAAGAGACCCAGTACTTC.

The chain is built from TRBV7-2 and TRBJ2-3; weak D call: TRBD2 (5 bases). Germline values: CDR1 SGHTA, CDR2 FQGNSA. V lost 5 bases and J 4 bases, leaving 13 bases between the germline ends. The CDR3 has 14 residues. CDR3 in amino acids: CASSPRWTSDTQYF. Here the CDR3 DNA reads TGTGCCAGCAGCCCCAGGTGGACTTCAGATACGCAGTATTTT.

This clonotype occurred many times. V gene TRBV5-5 combines with J gene TRBJ1-5; D not certain. This CDR3 region has 14 residues. The germline gives CDR1 SGHKS, CDR2 YYEKEE (reference sequence). V was pared by 3 bases and J by 9 bases, with 16 bases between. The CDR3 region has the DNA TGTGCCAGCAGCTCACGGTACGAATCAGGGCCCCAGCATTTT. This codes for CASSSRYESGPQHF.

As for this clonotype: One end of the junction fails to match germline, which may point to a read error. This rearrangement joins TRBV12-3 or TRBV12-4 to TRBJ2-2, with 8 bases identical to TRBD2. The CDR3 runs 15 residues. The CDR3: CASSPRGAGTGDLFF. The CDR3 DNA follows: TGTGCCAGCAGCCCGCGGGGGGCGGGGACCGGGGATCTGTTTTTT.

This clonotype has a handful of counts. The chain combines TRBV4-1 with TRBJ2-3; weak D call: TRBD2 (6 bases). The CDR3 has 16 amino acids. The germline CDR1 and CDR2 sequences are MGHRA and YSYEKL. With 0 bases removed from V and 5 bases from J, the gap between germline ends came to 15 bases. DNA for the CDR3: TGCGCCAGCAGCCAAGAAAACAGGCCCGGGGGAGATACGCAGTATTTT. The encoded protein is CASSQENRPGGDTQYF.

This clonotype was observed a few times. The chain joins TRBV20-1 to TRBJ1-5, with 7 bases aligning to TRBD1. Trimming removed 0 bases from V and 6 bases from J; junction bases left unmatched: 14. CDR3 length: 17 amino acids. Germline loops: CDR1 DFQATT, CDR2 SNEGSKA (reference sequence). CDR3 sequence (DNA): TGCAGTGCTAGAGAAGGGGGAACAGGAGCAGGGGGTCAGCCCCAGCATTTT. Amino acids: CSAREGGTGAGGQPQHF.

This clonotype has a handful of counts. This sequence joins TRBV12-3 or TRBV12-4 and TRBJ1-2; TRBD1 matches 7 bases. This CDR3 region has 13 residues. V was clipped by 5 bases and J by 2 bases; unmatched bases: 2. Here the CDR3 DNA reads TGTGCCAGCAGTGTACAGGGGAACTATGGCTACACCTTC. The encoded protein is CASSVQGNYGYTF.